This TCR beta chain was captured in a study of T cells in tumors after PD-1 blockade. Only in-frame clones appear in the TCRdb table, and some are missing; sequencing was by immunoSEQ multiplex PCR. The sample has tens of thousands of clones, around 80% seen once. There are a few counts of this clone. This TCR derives from a human donor with basal cell carcinoma. This sample comprised PBMCs, obtained before anti-PD-1 treatment.

The CDR3 sequence: CASSYSQGVPYGYTF. The CDR3 bases are TGTGCCAGCAGTTACAGCCAGGGGGTACCTTATGGCTACACCTTC. The V gene is TRBV6-5, the J gene TRBJ1-2; TRBD1 agrees at 7 bases. The V gene's germline CDR1 is MNHEY and CDR2 SVGAGI. J was trimmed by 5 bases and V by 2 bases; bases with no gene match: 8. This CDR3 has 15 residues.